The rows below give T cell receptor beta chains drawn from one sample of a study of blood T cell repertoires in COVID-19. The table came from immunoSEQ multiplex PCR; TCRdb's copy has only in-frame clones and leaves some out. The profile shows 130,000 or so clones, 85% to 90% of them singletons. Sample: peripheral blood. The source is a man between 65 and 85 years old with active COVID-19. Each CDR3 is given with its conserved first and last residue. The D gene is left open where the match is weak. Part of the rows lack a size; the others show once, few, many or a class for expanded clones.

j_call,d_call,v_call,clone_size,cdr3_nt,cdr3_aa
TRBJ2-6,-,TRBV2,-,TGTGCCAGCACTCGGGTCTCTGGGGCCAACGTCCTGACTTTC,CASTRVSGANVLTF
TRBJ2-5,-,TRBV25-1,-,TGTGCCAGCCGGCTTGGCGGGACAGCTAAAGAGACCCAGTACTTC,CASRLGGTAKETQYF
TRBJ2-6,-,TRBV18,-,TGTGCCAGCTCACCACCCCAGGGCACGAGCTCTGGGGCCAACGTCCTGACTTTC,CASSPPQGTSSGANVLTF
TRBJ2-7,TRBD1,TRBV4-1,-,TGCGCCAGCAGCCTAAAGACAGGGGGAGTGTCCTTGCAGTACTTC,CASSLKTGGVSLQYF
TRBJ2-7,-,TRBV5-1,-,TGCGCCAGCAGGGGAGAGGGCCCCTACGAGCAGTACTTC,CASRGEGPYEQYF
TRBJ1-1,TRBD1,TRBV19,-,TGTGCCAGTAGTATGGGGGACAGGGGTGACACTGAAGCTTTCTTT,CASSMGDRGDTEAFF
TRBJ2-3,-,TRBV10-3,-,TGTGCCATCAGTGGGCTTGGGGGCGGGACAGATACGCAGTATTTT,CAISGLGGGTDTQYF
TRBJ1-1,-,TRBV20-1,-,TGCAGTGCTAGGATCGGGACAGAAGCTTTCTTT,CSARIGTEAFF
TRBJ1-5,TRBD1,TRBV25-1,-,TGTGCCAGCAGTACACAGGGGGCCGATCAGCCCCAGCATTTT,CASSTQGADQPQHF
TRBJ2-3,-,TRBV3-1/TRBV3-2,-,TGTGCCAGCAGCCTTAGAGGCACAGATACGCAGTATTTT,CASSLRGTDTQYF
TRBJ1-2,TRBD1,TRBV5-6,-,TGTGCCAGCAGCTTGGGGACAGGGGGCTTCGGCAGCTATGGCTACACCTTC,CASSLGTGGFGSYGYTF
TRBJ2-1,TRBD1,TRBV2,-,TGTGCCACCCATTATGGGGTGGGACAGTCCTACAATGAGCAGTTCTTC,CATHYGVGQSYNEQFF
TRBJ2-4,-,TRBV5-1,-,TGCGCCAGCCACCAGGGTGACATTCAGTACTTC,CASHQGDIQYF
TRBJ2-3,TRBD2,TRBV9,-,TGTGCCAGCAGCGTAGGGCCTAGCGGCCGCACAGATACGCAGTATTTT,CASSVGPSGRTDTQYF
TRBJ1-2,-,TRBV28,once,TGTGCCAGCAGACTGACAGGCTATGGCTACACCTTC,CASRLTGYGYTF
TRBJ2-4,TRBD2,TRBV5-1,-,TGCGCCAGCAGCCCAGGACTAGCGGGAGGGCCGTTGGGAACCATTCAGTACTTC,CASSPGLAGGPLGTIQYF
TRBJ2-3,-,TRBV19,-,TGTGCCACCCAAAGGGGAGGAGGGGATACGCAGTATTTT,CATQRGGGDTQYF
TRBJ2-1,TRBD2,TRBV27,-,TGTGCCAGCAGTCCGGGACTAGCGGGAACGAATGAGCAGTTCTTC,CASSPGLAGTNEQFF
TRBJ1-4,-,TRBV12-2,once,TGTGCAAGTCGCTTAAAGTGGCAGGGGAAGACTAATGAAAAACTGTTTTTT,CASRLKWQGKTNEKLFF
TRBJ2-3,TRBD2,TRBV7-9,once,TGTGCCAGCAGCTTAGTCCTAGCGGGGGTCACAGATACGCAGTATTTT,CASSLVLAGVTDTQYF
TRBJ2-3,-,TRBV24-1,once,TGTGCCACCAGCCAGTCAGATACGCAGTATTTT,CATSQSDTQYF
TRBJ2-1,-,TRBV19,-,TGTGCCAGTAGTCTAGGAACCGGGAGTATAGATGAGCAGTTCTTC,CASSLGTGSIDEQFF
TRBJ2-3,-,TRBV27,-,TGTGCCAGCAGTCAGATGGGTAGGGGGACAGATACGCAGTATTTT,CASSQMGRGTDTQYF
TRBJ1-5,-,TRBV6-1,-,TGTGCCAGCAGTGGCCCGGGGTGGACAGCCAGCAATCAGCCCCAGCATTTT,CASSGPGWTASNQPQHF
TRBJ2-3,-,TRBV2,-,TGTGCCAGCACCCCGCGGAGGCTCAATACGCAGTATTTT,CASTPRRLNTQYF
TRBJ1-5,-,TRBV6-2/TRBV6-3,-,TGTGCCAGCAGTTACTCGATTACGGGGAGTCAGCCCCAGCATTTT,CASSYSITGSQPQHF
TRBJ2-3,TRBD1,TRBV7-3,-,TGTGCCAGCAGCCCCGAGGGGGCGCCCGGGCCACAAGATACGCAGTATTTT,CASSPEGAPGPQDTQYF
TRBJ1-1,-,TRBV2,once,TGTGCCAGCTCTGAGGGCATGAACACTGAAGCTTTCTTT,CASSEGMNTEAFF
TRBJ2-7,-,TRBV5-4,-,TGTGCCAGCAGTCAGGTAGGGGGGGCGTCCTACGAGCAGTACTTC,CASSQVGGASYEQYF
TRBJ1-1,-,TRBV18,-,TGTGCCAGCTCACCCGACCGGAGGGGTACTGAAGCTTTCTTT,CASSPDRRGTEAFF
TRBJ2-7,TRBD1,TRBV19,once,TGTGCCAGTAGTATACTCCCGGGGACAGTCTACGAGCAGTACTTC,CASSILPGTVYEQYF
TRBJ2-5,TRBD2,TRBV18,-,TGTGCCAGCTCACCGCCGGGACTAACTCTGACCCAGTACTTC,CASSPPGLTLTQYF
TRBJ2-1,TRBD2,TRBV29-1,-,TGCAGCGTTGAGCCCGCGGGAGGGCCTGGGGCTGAGCAGTTCTTC,CSVEPAGGPGAEQFF
TRBJ2-1,TRBD2,TRBV2,-,TGTGCCAGCAAGCGGGAGGGTAACAATGAGCAGTTCTTC,CASKREGNNEQFF
TRBJ1-1,-,TRBV30,-,TGTGCCTGGACTGGGGGCTTACGGGACACTGAAGCTTTCTTT,CAWTGGLRDTEAFF
TRBJ2-1,TRBD2,TRBV5-4,few,TGTGCCAGCAGCCACCCGACTAGCGGGAGTGCTCGGGAGCAGTTCTTC,CASSHPTSGSAREQFF
TRBJ2-7,-,TRBV7-9,-,TGTGCCAGCAGCTTAGGAGGACAGAGCTACGAGCAGTACTTC,CASSLGGQSYEQYF
TRBJ1-1,TRBD1,TRBV7-2,-,TGTGCCAGCAGCCCCCGGACAGGGGGTGAAGCTTTCTTT,CASSPRTGGEAFF
TRBJ1-4,-,TRBV28,once,TGTGCCAGCAGTTTATCCCGGCAGGGAGACAGGGAAAAACTGTTTTTT,CASSLSRQGDREKLFF
TRBJ2-6,TRBD1,TRBV19,-,TGTGCCAGTAGTACCGGGACAGGGGTCTCTGGGGCCAACGTCCTGACTTTC,CASSTGTGVSGANVLTF
TRBJ1-6,-,TRBV9,-,TGTGCCAGCAGCGTAACTCCAGGTGGGGACGGGGGGAATTCACCCCTCCACTTT,CASSVTPGGDGGNSPLHF
TRBJ2-3,TRBD2,TRBV5-4,-,TGTGCCAGCAGCTTGGAGATCGGGAGGAGCACAGATACGCAGTATTTT,CASSLEIGRSTDTQYF
TRBJ1-2,-,TRBV28,-,TGTGCCAGCAGTTCCCAGGGGCACTATGGCTACACCTTC,CASSSQGHYGYTF
TRBJ2-1,TRBD2,TRBV5-1,-,TGCGCCAGCAGCTACAGACTAGCGGACCTTTACAATGAGCAGTTCTTC,CASSYRLADLYNEQFF
TRBJ2-1,TRBD2,TRBV4-1,-,TGCGCCAGCAGTCGGACTAGCGGGAGTTACAATGAGCAGTTCTTC,CASSRTSGSYNEQFF
TRBJ1-5,TRBD1,TRBV28,once,TGTGCCAGCAGCCCGACCGGGACAGGGGTGAATCAGCCCCAGCATTTT,CASSPTGTGVNQPQHF
TRBJ2-5,-,TRBV21-1,-,TGTGCCAGCGGACCCGGGACTCAAGAGACCCAGTACTTC,CASGPGTQETQYF
TRBJ2-7,TRBD2,TRBV19,-,TGTGCCAGTAGTATCGGGGGGAGGGACGGCGAGCAGTACTTC,CASSIGGRDGEQYF
TRBJ1-1,-,TRBV5-1,-,TGCGCCAGCAGCTTGGGTCGGGGGGAGTTAAATGCGGGCACTGAAGCTTTCTTT,CASSLGRGELNAGTEAFF
TRBJ2-7,-,TRBV5-1,-,TGCGCCAGCAGCCTGGGGGGCCTTTCCCACGAGCAGTACTTC,CASSLGGLSHEQYF
TRBJ1-5,-,TRBV11-2,-,TGTGCCAGCAGCCCCGCCTTTGAGAATCAGCCCCAGCATTTT,CASSPAFENQPQHF
TRBJ2-7,TRBD2,TRBV5-1,-,TGCGCCAGCAGCAGGACTAGTACCTACGAGCAGTACTTC,CASSRTSTYEQYF